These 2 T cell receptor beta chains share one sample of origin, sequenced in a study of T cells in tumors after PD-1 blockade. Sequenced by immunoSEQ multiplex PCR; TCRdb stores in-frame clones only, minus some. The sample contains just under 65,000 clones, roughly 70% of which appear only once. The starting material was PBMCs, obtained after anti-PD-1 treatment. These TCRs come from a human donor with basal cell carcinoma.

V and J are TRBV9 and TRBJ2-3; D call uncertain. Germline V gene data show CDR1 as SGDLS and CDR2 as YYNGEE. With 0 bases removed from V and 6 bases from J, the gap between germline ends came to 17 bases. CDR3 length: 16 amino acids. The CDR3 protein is CASSVALGPYTDTQYF. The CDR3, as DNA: TGTGCCAGCAGCGTAGCTCTAGGACCCTATACGGATACGCAGTATTTT.

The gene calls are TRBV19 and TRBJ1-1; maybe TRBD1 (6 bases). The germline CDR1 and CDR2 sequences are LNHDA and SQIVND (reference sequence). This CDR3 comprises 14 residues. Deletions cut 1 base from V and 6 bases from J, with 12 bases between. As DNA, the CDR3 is TGTGCCAGTAGTATAGGGGGGACATCCCCTGAAGCTTTCTTT. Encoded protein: CASSIGGTSPEAFF.